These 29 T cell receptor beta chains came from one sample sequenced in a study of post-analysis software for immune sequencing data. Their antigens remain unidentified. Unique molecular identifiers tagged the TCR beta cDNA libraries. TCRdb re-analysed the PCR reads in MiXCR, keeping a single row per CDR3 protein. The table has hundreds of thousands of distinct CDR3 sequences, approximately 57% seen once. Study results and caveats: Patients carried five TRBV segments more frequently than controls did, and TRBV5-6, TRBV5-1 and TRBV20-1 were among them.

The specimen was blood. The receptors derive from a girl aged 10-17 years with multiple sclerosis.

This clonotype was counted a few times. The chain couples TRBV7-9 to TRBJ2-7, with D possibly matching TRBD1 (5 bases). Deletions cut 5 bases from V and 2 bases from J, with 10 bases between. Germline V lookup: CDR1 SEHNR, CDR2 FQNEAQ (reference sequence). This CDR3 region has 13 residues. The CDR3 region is CASSQGFTYEQYF. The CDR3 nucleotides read TGTGCCAGCAGCCAGGGATTCACCTACGAGCAGTACTTC.

The DNA of the CDR3 is TGTGCCAGCGCCACAGGGTGGGAGGGTGCCTACAATGAGCAGTTCTTC. Its protein is CASATGWEGAYNEQFF. The V gene is TRBV7-2, the J gene TRBJ2-1, with D perhaps TRBD2 (7 bases). CDR1 is SGHTA, CDR2 FQGNSA, per germline. This CDR3 has 16 amino acids. V was trimmed by 8 bases and J by 2 bases, leaving 19 bases between them.

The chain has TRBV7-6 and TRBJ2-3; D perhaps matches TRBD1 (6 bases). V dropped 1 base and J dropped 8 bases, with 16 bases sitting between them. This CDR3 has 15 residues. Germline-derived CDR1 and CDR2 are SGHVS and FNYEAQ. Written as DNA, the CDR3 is TGTGCCAGCAGCTTAGGGACAGAAACCCCTGGTACGCAGTATTTT. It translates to CASSLGTETPGTQYF.

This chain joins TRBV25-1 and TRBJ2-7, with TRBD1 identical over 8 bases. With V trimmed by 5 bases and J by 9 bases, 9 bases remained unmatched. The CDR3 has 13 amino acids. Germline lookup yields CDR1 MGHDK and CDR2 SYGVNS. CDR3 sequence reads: CASSRQGQGRQYF. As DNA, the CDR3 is TGTGCCAGCAGTCGACAAGGACAGGGAAGGCAGTACTTC.

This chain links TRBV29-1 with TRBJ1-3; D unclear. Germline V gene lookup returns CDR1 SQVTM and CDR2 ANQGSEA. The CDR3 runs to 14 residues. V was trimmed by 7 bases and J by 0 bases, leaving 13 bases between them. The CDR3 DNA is TGCAGCGGGTTGAGTCAAAACTCTGGAAACACCATATATTTT. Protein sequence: CSGLSQNSGNTIYF. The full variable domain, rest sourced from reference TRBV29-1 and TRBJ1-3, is SAVISQKPSRDICQRGTSLTIQCQVDSQVTMMFWYRQQPGQSLTLIATANQGSEATYESGFVIDKFPISRPNLTFSTLTVSNMSPEDSSIYLCSGLSQNSGNTIYFGEGSWLTVV.

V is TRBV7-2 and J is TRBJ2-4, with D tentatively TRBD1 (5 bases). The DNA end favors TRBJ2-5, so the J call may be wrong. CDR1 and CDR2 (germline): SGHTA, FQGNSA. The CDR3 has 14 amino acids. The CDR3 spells CASSPDRLRETQYF. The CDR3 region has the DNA TGTGCCAGCAGCCCCGACAGATTACGGGAGACCCAGTACTTC.

The CDR3 here is CSARRLAGLPGNEQFF. The CDR3 DNA reads as TGCAGTGCCAGGCGACTAGCGGGACTCCCGGGGAATGAGCAGTTCTTC. This chain joins TRBV20-1 and TRBJ2-7, with 11 positions matching TRBD2. The last part of the DNA fits TRBJ2-1 better; the J call may be wrong. The CDR3 has 16 amino acids. CDR1 DFQATT and CDR2 SNEGSKA come from the germline V gene (reference sequence).

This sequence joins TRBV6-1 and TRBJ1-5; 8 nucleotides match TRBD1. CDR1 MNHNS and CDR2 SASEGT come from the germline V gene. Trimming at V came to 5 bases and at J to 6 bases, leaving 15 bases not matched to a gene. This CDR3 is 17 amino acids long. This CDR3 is CASSKLQGGQGGQPQHF. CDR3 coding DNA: TGTGCCAGCAGTAAGCTTCAGGGAGGACAGGGCGGTCAGCCCCAGCATTTT.

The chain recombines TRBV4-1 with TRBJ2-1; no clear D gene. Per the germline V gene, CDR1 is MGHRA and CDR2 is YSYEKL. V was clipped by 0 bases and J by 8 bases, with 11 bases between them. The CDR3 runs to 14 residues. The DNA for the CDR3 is TGCGCCAGCAGCCAAGAAGGCCAGGTGGATGAGCAGTTCTTC. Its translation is CASSQEGQVDEQFF.

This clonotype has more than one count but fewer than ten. The CDR3 sequence is CASSQVGGKETQYF. The CDR3 bases are TGCGCCAGCAGCCAAGTAGGAGGGAAAGAGACCCAGTACTTC. The chain combines TRBV4-1 with TRBJ2-5; a possible D gene is TRBD2 (6 bases). The germline V gene has CDR1 MGHRA and CDR2 YSYEKL. The CDR3 loop spans 14 amino acids. V was clipped by 1 base and J by 3 bases, with 9 bases between them.

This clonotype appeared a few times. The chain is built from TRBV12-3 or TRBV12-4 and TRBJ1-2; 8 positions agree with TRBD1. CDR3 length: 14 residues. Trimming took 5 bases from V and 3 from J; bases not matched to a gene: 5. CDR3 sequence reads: CASSRTGKDYGYTF. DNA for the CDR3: TGTGCCAGCAGTCGGACAGGGAAGGACTATGGCTACACCTTC.

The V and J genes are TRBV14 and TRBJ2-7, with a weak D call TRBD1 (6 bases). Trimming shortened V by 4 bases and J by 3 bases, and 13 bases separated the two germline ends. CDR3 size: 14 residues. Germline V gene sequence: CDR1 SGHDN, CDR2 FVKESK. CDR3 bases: TGTGCCAGCAGCCCTGTGGGGGCCCACTACGAGCAGTACTTC. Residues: CASSPVGAHYEQYF.

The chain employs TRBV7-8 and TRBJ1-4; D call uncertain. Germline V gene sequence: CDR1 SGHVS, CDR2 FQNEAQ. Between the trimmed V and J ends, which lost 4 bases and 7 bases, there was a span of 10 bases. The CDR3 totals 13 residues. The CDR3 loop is CASSWGRSEKLFF. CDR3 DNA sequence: TGTGCCAGCAGCTGGGGTAGGAGTGAAAAACTGTTTTTT.

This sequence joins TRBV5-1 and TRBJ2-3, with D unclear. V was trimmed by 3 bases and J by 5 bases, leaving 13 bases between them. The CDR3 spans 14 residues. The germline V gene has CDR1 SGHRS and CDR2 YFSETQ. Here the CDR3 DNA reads TGCGCCAGCAGCTGGGAATCTCTGGGAGATACGCAGTATTTT. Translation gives CASSWESLGDTQYF.

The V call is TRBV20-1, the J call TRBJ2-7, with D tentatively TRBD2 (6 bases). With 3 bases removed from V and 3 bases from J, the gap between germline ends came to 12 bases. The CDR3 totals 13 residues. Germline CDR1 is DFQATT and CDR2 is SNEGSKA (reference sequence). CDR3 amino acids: CSARGGGLYEQYF. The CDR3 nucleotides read TGCAGTGCTAGGGGAGGAGGTCTCTACGAGCAGTACTTC.

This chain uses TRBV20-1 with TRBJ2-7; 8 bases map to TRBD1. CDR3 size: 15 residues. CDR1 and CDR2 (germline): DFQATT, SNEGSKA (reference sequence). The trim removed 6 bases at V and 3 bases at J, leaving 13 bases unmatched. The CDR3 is CSASHSGTGGYEQYF. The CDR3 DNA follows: TGCAGTGCCTCCCACTCCGGGACAGGTGGCTACGAGCAGTACTTC.

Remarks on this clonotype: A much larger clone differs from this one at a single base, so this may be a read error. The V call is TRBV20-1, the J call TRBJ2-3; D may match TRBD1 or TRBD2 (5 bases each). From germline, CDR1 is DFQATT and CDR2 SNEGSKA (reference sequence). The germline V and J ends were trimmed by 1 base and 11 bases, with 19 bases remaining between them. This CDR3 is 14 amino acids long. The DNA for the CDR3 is TGCAGTGCTAGAGTCGGGGACGGACCGATATTGCAGTATTTT. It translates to CSARVGDGPILQYF.

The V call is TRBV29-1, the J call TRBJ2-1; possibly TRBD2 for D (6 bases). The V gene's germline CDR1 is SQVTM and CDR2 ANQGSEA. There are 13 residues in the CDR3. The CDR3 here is CSGGSSTYNEQFF. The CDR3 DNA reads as TGCAGTGGGGGGTCCTCTACCTACAATGAGCAGTTCTTC.

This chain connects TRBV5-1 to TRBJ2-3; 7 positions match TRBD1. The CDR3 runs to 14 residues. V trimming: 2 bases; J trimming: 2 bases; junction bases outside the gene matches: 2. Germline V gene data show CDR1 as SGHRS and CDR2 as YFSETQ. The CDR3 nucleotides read TGCGCCAGCAGCTTCGGACAGGTCACAGATACGCAGTATTTT. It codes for CASSFGQVTDTQYF.

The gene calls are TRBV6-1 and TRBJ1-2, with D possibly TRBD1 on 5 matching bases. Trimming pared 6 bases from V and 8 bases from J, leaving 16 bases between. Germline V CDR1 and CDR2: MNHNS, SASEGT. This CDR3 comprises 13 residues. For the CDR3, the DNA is TGTGCCAGCAGCCTAAGGGGAGCGGAGGGCTACACCTTC. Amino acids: CASSLRGAEGYTF.

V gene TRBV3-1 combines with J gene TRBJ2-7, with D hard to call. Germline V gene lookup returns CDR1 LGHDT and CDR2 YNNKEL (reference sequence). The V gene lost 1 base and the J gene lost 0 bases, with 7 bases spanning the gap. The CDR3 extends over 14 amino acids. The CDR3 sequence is CASSQVTPSYEQYF. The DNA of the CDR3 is TGTGCCAGCAGCCAAGTTACCCCCTCCTACGAGCAGTACTTC.

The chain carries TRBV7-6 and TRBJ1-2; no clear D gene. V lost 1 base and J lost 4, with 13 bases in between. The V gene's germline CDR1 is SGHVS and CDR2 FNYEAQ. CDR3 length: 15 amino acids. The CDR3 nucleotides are TGTGCCAGCAGCTTAGGTATGGAAGGGCGCTATGGCTACACCTTC. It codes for CASSLGMEGRYGYTF.

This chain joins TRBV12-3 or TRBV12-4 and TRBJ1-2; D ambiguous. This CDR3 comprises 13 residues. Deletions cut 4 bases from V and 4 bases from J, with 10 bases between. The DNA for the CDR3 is TGTGCCAGCAGTTCGTCTCGGGGCTATGGCTACACCTTC. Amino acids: CASSSSRGYGYTF.

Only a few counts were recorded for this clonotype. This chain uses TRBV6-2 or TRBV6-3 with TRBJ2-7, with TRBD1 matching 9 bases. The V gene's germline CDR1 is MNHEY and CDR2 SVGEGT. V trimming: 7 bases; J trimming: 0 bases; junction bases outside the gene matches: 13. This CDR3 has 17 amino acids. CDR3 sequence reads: CASTFDRGTLSSYEQYF. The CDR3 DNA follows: TGTGCCAGCACCTTTGACAGGGGGACGCTCAGCTCCTACGAGCAGTACTTC.

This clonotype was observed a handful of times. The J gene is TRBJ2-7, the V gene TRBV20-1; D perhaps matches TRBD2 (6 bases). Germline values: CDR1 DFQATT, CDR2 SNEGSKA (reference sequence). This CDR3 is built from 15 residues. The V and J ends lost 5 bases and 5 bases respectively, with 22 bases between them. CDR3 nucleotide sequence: TGCAGTGCTGGAGGATCCGGGACTCTGCACCACGAGCAGTACTTC. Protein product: CSAGGSGTLHHEQYF.

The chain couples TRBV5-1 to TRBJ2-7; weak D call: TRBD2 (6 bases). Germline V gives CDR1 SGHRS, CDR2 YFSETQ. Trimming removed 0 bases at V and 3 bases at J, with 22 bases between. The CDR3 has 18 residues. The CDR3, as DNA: TGCGCCAGCAGCTTGGCGGTATCGAGAGCGGGCGTGAGCTACGAGCAGTACTTC. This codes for CASSLAVSRAGVSYEQYF.

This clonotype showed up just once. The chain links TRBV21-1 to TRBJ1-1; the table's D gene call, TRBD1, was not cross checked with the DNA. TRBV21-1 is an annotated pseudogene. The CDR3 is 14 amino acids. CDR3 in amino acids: CASRGNRGYTEAFF. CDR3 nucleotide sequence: TGTGCCAGCAGGGGAAACAGGGGATACACTGAAGCTTTCTTT.

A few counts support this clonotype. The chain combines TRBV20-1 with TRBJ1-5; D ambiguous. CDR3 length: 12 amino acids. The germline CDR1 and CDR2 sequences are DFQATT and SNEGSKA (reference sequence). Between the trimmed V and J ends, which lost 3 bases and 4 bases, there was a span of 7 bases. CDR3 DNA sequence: TGCAGTGCTAGTTTAGGTAATCAGCCCCAGCATTTT. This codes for CSASLGNQPQHF.

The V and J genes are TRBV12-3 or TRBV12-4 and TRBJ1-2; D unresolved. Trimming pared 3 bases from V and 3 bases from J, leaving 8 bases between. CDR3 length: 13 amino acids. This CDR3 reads CASSFVQHYGYTF. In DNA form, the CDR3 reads TGTGCCAGCAGTTTTGTACAGCACTATGGCTACACCTTC.